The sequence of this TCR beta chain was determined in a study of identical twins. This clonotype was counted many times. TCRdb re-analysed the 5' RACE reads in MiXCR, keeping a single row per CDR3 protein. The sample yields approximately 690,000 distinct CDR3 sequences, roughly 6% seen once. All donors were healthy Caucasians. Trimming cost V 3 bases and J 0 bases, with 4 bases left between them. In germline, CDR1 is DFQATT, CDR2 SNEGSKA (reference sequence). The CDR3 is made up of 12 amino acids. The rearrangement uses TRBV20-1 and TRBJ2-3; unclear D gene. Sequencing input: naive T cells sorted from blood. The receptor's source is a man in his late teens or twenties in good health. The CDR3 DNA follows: TGCAGTGCTAGCGCGAGCACAGATACGCAGTATTTT. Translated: CSASASTDTQYF.